Reported below is one T cell receptor (beta chain). Its antigen is undetermined. PCR involved 60 Vbeta and 13 Jbeta primers. Sequencing used immunoSEQ multiplex PCR; TCRdb keeps in-frame clones, though not all of them. The table includes approximately 60,000 clones, roughly 80% detected once. This entry belongs to a study of cytomegalovirus exposure and HLA in healthy donors. Study-level findings and limits: Researchers reported in a later analysis that a missense DCLRE1C variant was tied to TCR beta V- and J-gene trimming. The authors confirmed in vitro that three CMV-associated chains were specific for CMV antigens. When a later analysis was performed, an Asian-associated ancestry cluster reportedly had fewer N-insertions than the approximately 700-donor mean. Investigators reported over 150 TCR beta chains as tied to cytomegalovirus.

Germline V gene sequence: CDR1 LNHDA, CDR2 SQIVND (reference sequence). V gave up 1 base and J gave up 1 base, with 17 bases separating them. The CDR3 spans 18 residues. The chain couples TRBV19 to TRBJ1-5; D is perhaps TRBD1 (6 bases). The source is a man aged 30 to 39 in good health and CMV-seronegative. The sequencing sample was made of PBMCs. In nucleotides, the CDR3 is TGTGCCAGTAGTATAGCGACTCGGGGGGCTCAGAGCAATCAGCCCCAGCATTTT. The encoded protein is CASSIATRGAQSNQPQHF.